This T cell receptor beta chain was recovered during a study of T cells in Graves' hyperthyroidism and ophthalmopathy (dated by TCRdb to about 2019). For context, the study as a whole: Peripheral blood was collected at initial diagnosis, before any treatment. TCR Vbeta CDR3 sequencing of 120 to 150 peripheral blood samples (under 45 ophthalmopathy, under 80 hyperthyroidism and roughly 17 progressor patients) is reported in the paper. To identify distinguishing TCR V-J signatures, a discovery cohort of around 98 patients was used, comprising 40 to 45 with Graves' ophthalmopathy and roughly 60 with stable Graves' hyperthyroidism. Thyroid tissue and blood T-cell repertoires from roughly 6 Graves' hyperthyroidism patients were also compared in the study. Prospective prediction of ophthalmopathy was tested in an independent validation cohort consisting of 18 to 20 hyperthyroidism patients and 17 patients who later progressed to ophthalmopathy. Following sampling, methimazole starting at 30 mg daily was given to hyperthyroidism patients, and high-dose intravenous methylprednisolone was given to ophthalmopathy patients. The 100 or so discovery patients were divided at random into training and test sets in a 7:3 ratio.

This clonotype was seen repeatedly, ten times or more. Its antigen is not yet known. Nothing much larger sits one base from this clone, and base qualities are not available. Ophthalmopathy patients had moderately to severely active disease, Clinical Activity Score of at least 3, NOSPECS grade of at least 4, and duration under 3 months. The study excluded patients with uncontrolled infections, other autoimmune diseases, pregnancy or lactation. Diagnoses relied on clinical symptoms, serum thyroxine and TRAb, thyroid ultrasound and orbital computed tomography. PBMCs were separated from 10 ml of fresh peripheral blood using Ficoll-Paque density gradient centrifugation. Trizol reagent was used to extract total RNA, and RNA quality was then checked on an Agilent 2100 Bioanalyzer. Amplification of TCR beta CDR3 regions was carried out from RNA transcripts. The TCR CDR3 was subjected to a first round of RT-PCR using the HTBI primer set and the Qiagen OneStep RT-PCR kit. The libraries were constructed in a second round of multiplex PCR and then size-selected and purified. Paired-end sequencing of the libraries was performed with 100 bp reads on an Illumina HiSeq2000. In the source study's methods: Raw data were processed with SOAPnuke, discarding reads with adapters, uncalled bases, mean Phred below 15, or no exact constant-primer or identifier match. COPE v1.2.5 was used to merge high-quality paired reads, and clonotypes were defined as unique nucleotide sequences. MiTCR v1.1 was used to align clonotypes to the IMGT TRBV, TRBD and TRBJ reference segments. The analysis was restricted to V-J combinations with a frequency above 0.0001, which together covered roughly 99% of the repertoires. The TCS score was defined as the ratio of F50 (clonal expansion) to E x V (chaos), calculated using BLOSUM62-based TCRdist between CDR3 peptides within each V-J. Welch's t-statistics and random forest reduced some 510 V-J features to about 13, which were used in a naive Bayes classifier (R e1071). The public reads were run again by TCRdb, first through fastp at Q25 and then through MiXCR, and only productive beta chains were kept. Each CDR3 protein gets just one entry, which takes the most common genes and DNA from the rows behind it. TCRdb assigned the V and J calls; the authors' analysis was not used. In this sample the table shows 300,000 to 500,000 distinct CDR3 sequences, over 11% of which occur a single time. 25% to 30% of the sample is held by the ten biggest clonotypes.

V sheds 6 bases and J sheds 3 bases, leaving 9 bases between their ends. Its CDR3 holds 14 amino acids, cysteine through phenylalanine. Of all the DNA, just the CDR3 is kept, 42 bases in frame from base 1. Summary of the overall study and its limitations: Sample size was not statistically predetermined, and blinding of investigators to group allocation was not performed. In validation, the model predicted progression to ophthalmopathy a median of roughly 6.2 months before onset, with approximately 71% sensitivity and around 76% specificity. A model built on a 13 V-J signature distinguished ophthalmopathy from stable hyperthyroidism, reaching about 88% sensitivity and about 81% specificity in cross-validation and 80%/75% in testing. Most expanded thyroid clonotypes (frequency above 0.001) were also detected in blood, suggesting blood repertoires may reflect thyroid immune responses.

The sequenced sample was blood. This receptor was obtained from a man between 45 and 60 years old with Graves' ophthalmopathy. The receptor chain draws on TRBV12-3 or TRBV12-4 and TRBJ2-6, with the identity of the D gene unclear. The CDR3 sequence is CASSLDRGANVLTF. The nucleotide sequence is given as TGTGCCAGCAGCCTAGACCGTGGGGCCAACGTCCTGACTTTC.